A single sample gave rise to the 18 T cell receptor beta chains below, sequenced in a study of cytomegalovirus exposure and HLA in healthy donors. The PCR contained 60 Vbeta and 13 Jbeta primers. Profiled with immunoSEQ multiplex PCR; TCRdb holds only in-frame clones, not every one. The sample includes about 150,000 clones, approximately 72% seen only once; the top ten take about 2.7%. Sequenced material: PBMCs. These receptors were obtained from a man younger than 35 in good health and CMV-seronegative.

CDR3 sequence reads: CASEAKGVTNYGYTF. The CDR3 coding sequence is TGTGCCAGCGAGGCGAAGGGGGTTACTAACTATGGCTACACCTTC. V is TRBV13 and J is TRBJ1-2; D might be TRBD1 (6 bases). V was clipped by 8 bases and J by 0 bases, with 16 bases between them. The CDR3 has 15 residues. Germline values: CDR1 PRHDT, CDR2 FYEKMQ (reference sequence).

This clone was seen a handful of times. The V and J genes are TRBV27 and TRBJ1-5, with 11 nucleotides matching TRBD1. Germline lookup yields CDR1 MNHEY and CDR2 SMNVEV (reference sequence). V trimming: 5 bases; J trimming: 6 bases; junction bases outside the gene matches: 3. The CDR3 has 14 amino acids. CDR3 nucleotides: TGTGCCAGCAGTGGACAGGGGGCGTCTCAGCCCCAGCATTTT. Translating gives CASSGQGASQPQHF.

This CDR3 reads CASSLVGGLMKKLFF. The DNA of the CDR3 is TGCGCCAGCAGCTTGGTCGGCGGATTAATGAAAAAACTGTTTTTT. The chain recombines TRBV5-1 with TRBJ1-4; no clear D. Germline V gene data show CDR1 as SGHRS and CDR2 as YFSETQ. The germline V and J ends were trimmed by 0 bases and 9 bases, with 15 bases remaining between them. The CDR3 totals 15 residues.

The chain links TRBV7-8 to TRBJ1-3, with a tentative D call TRBD1 (6 bases). Germline CDR1 is SGHVS and CDR2 is FQNEAQ. V lost 1 base, J lost 4 bases, and 14 bases lay in between. This CDR3 is built from 16 residues. For the CDR3, the DNA is TGTGCCAGCAGCTTAGATTACAGGGTTCGCGGAAACACCATATATTTT. Translated: CASSLDYRVRGNTIYF. Full variable domain (remainder filled in from reference TRBV7-8 and TRBJ1-3): GAGVSQSPRYKVAKRGQDVALRCDPISGHVSLFWYQQALGQGPEFLTYFQNEAQLDKSGLPSDRFFAERPEGSVSTLKIQRTQQEDSAVYLCASSLDYRVRGNTIYFGEGSWLTVV.

This chain joins TRBV10-3 and TRBJ2-5, with 7 bases fitting TRBD2. The CDR3 is 13 amino acids. Germline-derived CDR1 and CDR2 are ENHRY and SYGVKD. V was clipped by 4 bases and J by 11 bases; unmatched bases: 10. CDR3 in DNA: TGTGCCATCAGTGCCGGGGGGTCAGGTGAGCAGTACTTC. This sequence encodes CAISAGGSGEQYF.

To note about this clone: This sample also contains other DNA sequences that code for the same CDR3. This chain connects TRBV11-2 to TRBJ2-7; TRBD2 is a possible D gene (6 bases). Trimming took off 3 bases at V and 0 bases at J, with 12 bases between the two ends. CDR1 and CDR2 from the germline V gene are SGHAT and FQNNGV. This CDR3 has 15 amino acids. Written as DNA, the CDR3 is TGTGCCAGCAGCTTGGAGGGTAGGGGCTCCTACGAGCAGTACTTC. This gives the protein CASSLEGRGSYEQYF.

This clone was counted only a few times. The CDR3 is CASSLPRLAGVGEQYF. CDR3 in DNA: TGTGCCAGCAGCTTACCCCGACTAGCGGGGGTGGGCGAGCAGTACTTC. V gene TRBV7-6 combines with J gene TRBJ2-7; TRBD2 aligns across 12 bases. Germline lookup yields CDR1 SGHVS and CDR2 FNYEAQ. The J segment lost 6 bases and the V segment lost 2 bases, leaving 8 bases of the junction unmatched. The CDR3 runs 16 residues.

The gene calls are TRBV7-2 and TRBJ2-3; 9 nucleotides match TRBD2. V lost 1 base and J lost 2; bases outside the gene matches: 1. Per the germline V gene, CDR1 is SGHTA and CDR2 is FQGNSA. The CDR3 sequence is 15 residues long. CDR3 loop: CASSLVAGDTDTQYF. The CDR3 DNA follows: TGTGCCAGCAGCTTAGTAGCGGGGGACACAGATACGCAGTATTTT.

V gene TRBV7-2 combines with J gene TRBJ1-6; 9 bases map to TRBD1. V was clipped by 1 base and J by 6 bases; unmatched bases: 4. This CDR3 has 16 amino acids. Germline V gene lookup returns CDR1 SGHTA and CDR2 FQGNSA. CDR3 region: CASSLVQGALNSPLHF. The CDR3 nucleotides read TGTGCCAGCAGCTTAGTACAGGGGGCCCTTAATTCACCCCTCCACTTT.

As to this clone: A junction end diverges from the germline sequence, so it may reflect a read error. The chain is built from TRBV10-1 and TRBJ2-6; the D gene is possibly TRBD1 (5 bases). Germline lookup yields CDR1 WNHNN and CDR2 SYGVQD (reference sequence). CDR3 length equals 14 residues. CDR3 in DNA: TGCGCCAGCAGTACAGCCTCTGGGGCCAACGGCCTGACTTTC. The encoded protein is CASSTASGANGLTF.

V usage is TRBV13 and J usage is TRBJ1-2, with D unclear. Germline-derived CDR1 and CDR2 are PRHDT and FYEKMQ (reference sequence). Deletions cut 2 bases from V and 3 bases from J, with 10 bases between. The CDR3 has 14 residues. The CDR3 DNA sequence: TGTGCCAGCAGCTTAAGGCGGAGAGACTATGGCTACACCTTC. It yields the protein CASSLRRRDYGYTF.

This clone has only a few counts. The chain couples TRBV5-1 to TRBJ1-4, with D uncertain. The CDR3 contains 14 residues. Per germline, CDR1 SGHRS and CDR2 YFSETQ. Trimming pared 3 bases from V and 5 bases from J, leaving 11 bases between. The CDR3 loop is CASSSLGRNEKLFF. For the CDR3, the DNA is TGCGCCAGCAGCTCCCTCGGGAGAAATGAAAAACTGTTTTTT.

V gene TRBV13 combines with J gene TRBJ2-5, with 9 positions matching TRBD1. The DNA end favors TRBJ2-7, so the J call may be wrong. The CDR3 has 16 residues. Germline lookup yields CDR1 PRHDT and CDR2 FYEKMQ (reference sequence). CDR3 DNA sequence: TGTGCCAGCAGCTCGGGACAGGGACAAGGGCCCTACGAGCAGTACTTC. It yields the protein CASSSGQGQGPYEQYF.

The rearrangement joins TRBV18 to TRBJ2-5; possibly TRBD1 for D (6 bases). The assigned J gene may be wrong: the sequence end matches TRBJ2-7 better. The CDR3 is made up of 17 amino acids. CDR1 and CDR2 from the germline V gene are KGHSH and LQKENI. The CDR3 DNA reads TGTGCCAGCTCACCGGATACAGGGTTAAGGTTGGTCCACGAGCAGTACTTC. This gives the protein CASSPDTGLRLVHEQYF.

This clone was observed a few times. The V and J genes are TRBV27 and TRBJ2-7; 8 positions match TRBD1. This CDR3 is built from 14 residues. The germline V gene encodes CDR1 MNHEY and CDR2 SMNVEV (reference sequence). Unmatched junction bases numbered 4, after V lost 5 bases and J lost 1 base. The CDR3 DNA sequence: TGTGCCAGCAGTATAAACAGGGGGTCCTACGAGCAGTACTTC. Its translation is CASSINRGSYEQYF.

The chain couples TRBV5-6 to TRBJ2-7; 8 nucleotides line up with TRBD2. V gave up 1 base and J gave up 4 bases; unmatched junction bases: 10. CDR1 and CDR2 from the germline V gene are SGHDT and YYEEEE. This CDR3 is built from 16 residues. This CDR3 reads CASSLRSGGAVYEQYV. CDR3 DNA sequence: TGTGCCAGCAGCTTGCGGTCCGGGGGGGCAGTGTACGAGCAGTACGTC.

Only one count was recorded for this clone. The V and J genes are TRBV28 and TRBJ1-3, with a tentative D call TRBD1 (6 bases). Between the trimmed V and J ends, which lost 2 bases and 0 bases, there was a span of 11 bases. In germline, CDR1 is MDHEN, CDR2 SYDVKM. The CDR3 contains 16 residues. Written as DNA, the CDR3 is TGTGCCAGCAGTTTAGGTCAACAGGGCTCTGGAAACACCATATATTTT. It encodes CASSLGQQGSGNTIYF.

The chain recombines TRBV5-1 with TRBJ2-7; a weak D match, TRBD1 (6 bases). The CDR3 is 16 residues long. Between the trimmed V and J ends, which lost 0 bases and 8 bases, there was a span of 21 bases. CDR1 is SGHRS and CDR2 is YFSETQ in the germline V gene. CDR3 sequence (DNA): TGCGCCAGCAGCTTGGGTTCCTCCCGGGACATTAATCAGCAGTACTTC. Translating gives CASSLGSSRDINQQYF.